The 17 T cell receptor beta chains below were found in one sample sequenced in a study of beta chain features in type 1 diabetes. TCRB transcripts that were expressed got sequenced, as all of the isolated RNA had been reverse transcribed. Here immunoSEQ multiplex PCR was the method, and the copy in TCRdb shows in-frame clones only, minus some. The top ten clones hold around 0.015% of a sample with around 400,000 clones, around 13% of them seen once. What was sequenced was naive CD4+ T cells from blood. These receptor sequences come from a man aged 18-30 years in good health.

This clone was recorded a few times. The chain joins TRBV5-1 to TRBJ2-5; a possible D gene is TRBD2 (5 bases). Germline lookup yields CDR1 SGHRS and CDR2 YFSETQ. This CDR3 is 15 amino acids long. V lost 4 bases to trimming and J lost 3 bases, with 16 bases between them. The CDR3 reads CASSTDGVLEETQYF. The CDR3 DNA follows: TGCGCCAGCAGCACCGACGGGGTGCTGGAAGAGACCCAGTACTTC. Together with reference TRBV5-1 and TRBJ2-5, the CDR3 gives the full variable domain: KAGVTQTPRYLIKTRGQQVTLSCSPISGHRSVSWYQQTPGQGLQFLFEYFSETQRNKGNFPGRFSGRQFSNSRSEMNVSTLELGDSALYLCASSTDGVLEETQYFGPGTRLLVL.

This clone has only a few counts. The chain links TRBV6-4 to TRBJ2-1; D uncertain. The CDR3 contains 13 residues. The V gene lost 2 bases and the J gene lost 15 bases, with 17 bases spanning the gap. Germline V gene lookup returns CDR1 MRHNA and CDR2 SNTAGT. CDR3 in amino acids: CASSDLKTRIRFF. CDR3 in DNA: TGTGCCAGCAGTGACCTAAAGACTCGTATTCGGTTCTTC.

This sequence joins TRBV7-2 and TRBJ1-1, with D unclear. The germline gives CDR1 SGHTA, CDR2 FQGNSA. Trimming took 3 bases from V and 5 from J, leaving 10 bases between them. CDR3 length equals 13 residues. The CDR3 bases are TGTGCCAGCAGCTTTTCAGCGAGGACTGAAGCTTTCTTT. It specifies CASSFSARTEAFF.

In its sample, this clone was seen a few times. The DNA for the CDR3 is TGTGCCAGCAGTTACCCACCGGGGGAGACCCAGTACTTC. Protein product: CASSYPPGETQYF. V and J are TRBV6-5 and TRBJ2-5; D might be TRBD2 (5 bases). The CDR3 is 13 residues long. V shed 2 bases and J shed 5 bases, with 9 bases lying between them. CDR1 and CDR2 from the germline V gene are MNHEY and SVGAGI.

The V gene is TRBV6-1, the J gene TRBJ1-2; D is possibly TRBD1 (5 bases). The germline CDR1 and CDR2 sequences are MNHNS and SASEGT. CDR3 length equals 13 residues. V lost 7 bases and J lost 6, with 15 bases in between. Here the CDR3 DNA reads TGTGCCAGCATCCCGGGGGACGGGAATGGCTACACCTTC. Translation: CASIPGDGNGYTF.

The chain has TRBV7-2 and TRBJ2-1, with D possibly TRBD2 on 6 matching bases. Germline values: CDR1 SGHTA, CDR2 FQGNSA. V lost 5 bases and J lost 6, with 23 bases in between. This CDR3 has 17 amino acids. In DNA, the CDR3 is TGTGCCAGCAGCCCGGTCCTCGCCCTAAGGAGGGGCAATGAGCAGTTCTTC. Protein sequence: CASSPVLALRRGNEQFF. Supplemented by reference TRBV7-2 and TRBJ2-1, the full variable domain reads GAGVSQSPSNKVTEKGKDVELRCDPISGHTALYWYRQSLGQGLEFLIYFQGNSAPDKSGLPSDRFSAERTGGSVSTLTIQRTQQEDSAVYLCASSPVLALRRGNEQFFGPGTRLTVL.

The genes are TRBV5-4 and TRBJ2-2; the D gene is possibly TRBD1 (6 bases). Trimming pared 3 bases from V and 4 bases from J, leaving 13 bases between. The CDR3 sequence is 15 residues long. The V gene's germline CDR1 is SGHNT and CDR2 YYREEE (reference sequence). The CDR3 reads CASSSETGSTGELFF. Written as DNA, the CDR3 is TGTGCCAGCAGCTCGGAGACAGGAAGCACCGGGGAGCTGTTTTTT.

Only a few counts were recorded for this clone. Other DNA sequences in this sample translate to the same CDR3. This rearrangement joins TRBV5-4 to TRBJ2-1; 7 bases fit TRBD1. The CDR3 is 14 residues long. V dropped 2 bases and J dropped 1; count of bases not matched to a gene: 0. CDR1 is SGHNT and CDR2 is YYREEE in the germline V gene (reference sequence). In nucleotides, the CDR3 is TGTGCCAGCAGCTTACAGGGGTCCTACAATGAGCAGTTCTTC. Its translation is CASSLQGSYNEQFF.

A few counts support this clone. The CDR3 nucleotides are TGTGCCAGCAGCTTGACCGGGGGGGCCGGGGTAGATACGCAGTATTTT. Translated: CASSLTGGAGVDTQYF. J is TRBJ2-3 and V is TRBV5-4; 8 nucleotides agree with TRBD2. V shed 1 base and J 5 bases; nucleotides not matched to a gene: 9. Germline CDR1 and CDR2: SGHNT and YYREEE (reference sequence). The CDR3 sequence is 16 residues long. The full variable domain, with the rest looked up from reference TRBV5-4 and TRBJ2-3, is ETGVTQSPTHLIKTRGQQVTLRCSSQSGHNTVSWYQQALGQGPQFIFQYYREEENGRGNFPPRFSGLQFPNYSSELNVNALELDDSALYLCASSLTGGAGVDTQYFGPGTRLTVL.

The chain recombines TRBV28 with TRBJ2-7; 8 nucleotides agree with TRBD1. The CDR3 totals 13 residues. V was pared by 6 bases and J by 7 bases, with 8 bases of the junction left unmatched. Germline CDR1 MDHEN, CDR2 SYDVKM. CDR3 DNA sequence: TGTGCCAGCAGGCTGGACAGGGACGGTGAGCAGTACTTC. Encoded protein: CASRLDRDGEQYF.

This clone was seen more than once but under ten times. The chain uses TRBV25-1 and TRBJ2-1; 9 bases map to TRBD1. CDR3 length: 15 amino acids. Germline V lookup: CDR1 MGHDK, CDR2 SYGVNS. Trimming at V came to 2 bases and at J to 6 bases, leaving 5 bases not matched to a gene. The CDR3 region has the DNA TGTGCCAGCAGTGAAGCCGGGACAGGGTCCAATGAGCAGTTCTTC. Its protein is CASSEAGTGSNEQFF.

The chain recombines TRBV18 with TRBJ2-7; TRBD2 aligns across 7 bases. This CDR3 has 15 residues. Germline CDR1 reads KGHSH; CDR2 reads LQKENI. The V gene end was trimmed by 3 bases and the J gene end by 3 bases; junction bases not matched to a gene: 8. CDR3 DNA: TGTGCCAGCTCACCGGGGGGGGGTCGCCGCTACGAGCAGTACTTC. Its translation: CASSPGGGRRYEQYF.

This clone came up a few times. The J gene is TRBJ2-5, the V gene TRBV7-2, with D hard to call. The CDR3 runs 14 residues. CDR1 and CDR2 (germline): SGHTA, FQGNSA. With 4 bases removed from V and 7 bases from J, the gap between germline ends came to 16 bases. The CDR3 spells CASSWRRTTWTQYF. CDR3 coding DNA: TGTGCCAGCAGCTGGAGAAGAACGACGTGGACCCAGTACTTC.

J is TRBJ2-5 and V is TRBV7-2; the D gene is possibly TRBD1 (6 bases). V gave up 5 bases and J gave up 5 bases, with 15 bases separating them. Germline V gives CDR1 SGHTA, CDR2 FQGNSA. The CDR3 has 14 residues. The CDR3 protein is CASSQTPGDETQYF. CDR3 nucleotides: TGTGCCAGCAGCCAGACTCCAGGGGACGAGACCCAGTACTTC. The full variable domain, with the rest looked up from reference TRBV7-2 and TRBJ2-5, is GAGVSQSPSNKVTEKGKDVELRCDPISGHTALYWYRQSLGQGLEFLIYFQGNSAPDKSGLPSDRFSAERTGGSVSTLTIQRTQQEDSAVYLCASSQTPGDETQYFGPGTRLLVL.

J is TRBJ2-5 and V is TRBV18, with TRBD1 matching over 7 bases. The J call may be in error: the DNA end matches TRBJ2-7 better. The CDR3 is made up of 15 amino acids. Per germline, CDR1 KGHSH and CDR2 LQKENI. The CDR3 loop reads CASSPTPQGAYEQYF. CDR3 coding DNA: TGTGCCAGCTCACCGACCCCCCAGGGGGCCTACGAGCAGTACTTC.

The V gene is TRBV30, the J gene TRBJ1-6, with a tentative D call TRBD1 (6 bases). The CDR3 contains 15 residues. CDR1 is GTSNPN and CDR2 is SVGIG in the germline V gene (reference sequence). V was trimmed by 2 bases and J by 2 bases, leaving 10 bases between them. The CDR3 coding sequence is TGTGCCTGGAGTAGTGGACAGCCCTATAATTCACCCCTCCACTTT. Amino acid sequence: CAWSSGQPYNSPLHF.

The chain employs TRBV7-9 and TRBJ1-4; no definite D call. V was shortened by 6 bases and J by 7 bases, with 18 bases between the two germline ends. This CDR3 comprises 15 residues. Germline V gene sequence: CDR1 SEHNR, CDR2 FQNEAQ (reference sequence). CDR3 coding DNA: TGTGCCAGCAGTCCGGGCCTCTTGGGAGGTGAAAAACTGTTTTTT. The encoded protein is CASSPGLLGGEKLFF.